Sequencing of this T cell receptor beta chain was carried out in a study of technical replicates of blood from a handful of donors. The repertoire was sequenced with immunoSEQ multiplex PCR; TCRdb's copy has only in-frame clones and lacks some. The repertoire includes about 61,000 clones, about 90% of them detected once, and over 4.5% sits in the top ten. The CDR3 has 15 residues. The germline V gene has CDR1 LNHNV and CDR2 YYDKDF (reference sequence). The V end lost 0 bases, the J end lost 5 bases, and 13 bases lay between the germline ends. Sequenced sample: PBMCs. This clonotype was sampled from a human donor in good health. Some clones in this sample may be carry-over from other donors' samples. The chain couples TRBV15 to TRBJ2-5; perhaps TRBD2 as D (5 bases). In DNA form, the CDR3 reads TGTGCCACCAGCAGAGATCCCGGGGTCGGGGAGACCCAGTACTTC. Encoded protein: CATSRDPGVGETQYF.